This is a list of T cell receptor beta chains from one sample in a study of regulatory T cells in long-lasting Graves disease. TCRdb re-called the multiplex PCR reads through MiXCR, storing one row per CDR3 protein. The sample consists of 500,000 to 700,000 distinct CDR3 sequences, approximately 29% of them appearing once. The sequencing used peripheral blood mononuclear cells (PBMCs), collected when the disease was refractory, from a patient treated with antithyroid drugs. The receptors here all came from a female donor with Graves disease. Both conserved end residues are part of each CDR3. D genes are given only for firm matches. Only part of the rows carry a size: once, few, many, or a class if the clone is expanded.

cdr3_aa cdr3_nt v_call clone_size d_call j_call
CASSGSGTSYNEQFF TGCGCCAGCAGCGGGAGCGGGACCTCCTACAATGAGCAGTTCTTC TRBV5-1 . TRBD2 TRBJ2-1
CASSLALGWDADDQPQHF TGTGCCAGCAGTTTAGCGCTCGGATGGGATGCGGATGATCAGCCCCAGCATTTT TRBV12-3/TRBV12-4 . . TRBJ1-5
CASSSDRVEGEQYF TGTGCCAGCAGCTCCGACAGGGTGGAAGGAGAGCAGTACTTC TRBV6-1 . TRBD1 TRBJ2-7
CASSLEAASYGYTF TGCGCCAGCAGCTTGGAGGCCGCTAGCTATGGCTACACCTTC TRBV5-1 . . TRBJ1-2
CASSLERAEAFF TGTGCCAGCAGTTTAGAGAGGGCTGAAGCTTTCTTT TRBV12-3/TRBV12-4 few . TRBJ1-1
CASSRNRDTGVETQYF TGTGCCAGCAGTCGAAACCGGGACACCGGTGTGGAGACCCAGTACTTC TRBV27 many . TRBJ2-5
CASNLRQAYYEQYF TGTGCCAGCAACTTACGACAGGCCTACTACGAGCAGTACTTC TRBV6-1 . . TRBJ2-7
CASSQVAGISMDTEAFF TGTGCCAGCAGCCAAGTAGCCGGGATTTCGATGGACACTGAAGCTTTCTTT TRBV3-1 few . TRBJ1-1
CASSSAKGSNQPQHF TGTGCCAGCAGCTCGGCTAAGGGGAGCAATCAGCCCCAGCATTTT TRBV28 . . TRBJ1-5
CASSMGLAAGLKQYF TGTGCCAGCAGTATGGGACTAGCGGCGGGGTTGAAGCAGTACTTC TRBV12-3/TRBV12-4 . TRBD2 TRBJ2-7
CASSPVQGTNTEAFF TGTGCCAGCAGCCCCGTCCAGGGAACGAACACTGAAGCTTTCTTT TRBV12-3/TRBV12-4 . . TRBJ1-1
CSARGLGGSYNSPLHF TGCAGTGCTAGAGGCCTGGGGGGCTCCTATAATTCACCCCTCCACTTT TRBV20-1 . . TRBJ1-6
CASSYSGSFEGYTF TGTGCCAGCAGTTACTCGGGGTCCTTTGAGGGCTACACCTTC TRBV6-5 few . TRBJ1-2
CASRRGQGVYGYTF TGTGCCAGCAGAAGAGGACAGGGGGTCTATGGCTACACCTTC TRBV12-3/TRBV12-4 few TRBD1 TRBJ1-2
CASSVAPEGQPQHF TGTGCCAGCAGCGTCGCCCCCGAGGGCCAGCCCCAGCATTTT TRBV9 . . TRBJ1-5
CASSPSVLAGGQETQYF TGTGCCAGTAGTCCCTCGGTCCTAGCGGGAGGGCAAGAGACCCAGTACTTC TRBV19 . TRBD2 TRBJ2-5
CSARAGMDEAFF TGCAGTGCTAGGGCAGGGATGGATGAAGCTTTCTTT TRBV20-1 few . TRBJ1-1
CSASSGFDNQPQHF TGCAGTGCTTCTTCAGGTTTTGACAATCAGCCCCAGCATTTT TRBV20-1 few . TRBJ1-5
CASSYRQGLETQYF TGTGCCAGCAGTTACCGACAGGGTCTGGAGACCCAGTACTTC TRBV6-9 . TRBD1 TRBJ2-5
CASSLRGPANYGYTF TGCGCCAGCAGCTTGCGGGGCCCGGCTAACTATGGCTACACCTTC TRBV5-1 few . TRBJ1-2
CASSPTVKNTEAFF TGTGCCAGCAGCCCTACAGTGAAGAACACTGAAGCTTTCTTT TRBV28 many . TRBJ1-1
CAISESKGGLQPYEQYF TGTGCCATCAGTGAGTCGAAAGGGGGACTCCAGCCCTACGAGCAGTACTTC TRBV10-3 few . TRBJ2-7
CASVTSPPFFTNEKLFF TGTGCTAGTGTCACAAGCCCCCCCTTTTTCACTAATGAAAAACTGTTTTTT TRBV12-5 . . TRBJ1-4
CASSSGQGISGNTIYF TGTGCCAGCAGTTCCGGACAGGGGATATCTGGAAACACCATATATTTT TRBV28 few TRBD1 TRBJ1-3
CASSLKAGGRTEAFF TGTGCCAGCAGCTTAAAAGCAGGGGGGAGGACTGAAGCTTTCTTT TRBV7-9 . TRBD1 TRBJ1-1
CASSLEVARLTDTQYF TGTGCCAGCAGCTTAGAGGTAGCGAGGTTAACAGATACGCAGTATTTT TRBV7-2 . . TRBJ2-3
CASSLDSSYERYF TGTGCCAGCAGTTTGGACAGCTCCTACGAGCGGTACTTC TRBV27 . . TRBJ2-7
CASSFVTGSEGNQPQHF TGTGCCAGCAGTTTTGTGACAGGGAGCGAGGGTAATCAGCCCCAGCATTTT TRBV6-5 few TRBD1 TRBJ1-5
CASRGLTSGTDTQYF TGTGCCAGCAGGGGATTAACTAGCGGGACAGATACGCAGTATTTT TRBV2 once TRBD2 TRBJ2-3
CSARRPGGAELSTYEQYF TGCAGTGCTAGGAGGCCTGGGGGGGCCGAGCTTTCTACCTACGAGCAGTACTTC TRBV20-1 . . TRBJ2-7
CASSFSLAASNQPQHF TGTGCCAGCAGTTTCAGCCTTGCGGCGAGCAATCAGCCCCAGCATTTT TRBV12-3/TRBV12-4 many . TRBJ1-5
CASRNVQSGHEQYF TGTGCCAGCAGAAACGTACAGAGTGGTCACGAGCAGTACTTC TRBV12-3/TRBV12-4 . . TRBJ2-7
CSARRQGRLVGNQPQHF TGCAGTGCTAGACGACAGGGAAGGCTCGTGGGCAATCAGCCCCAGCATTTT TRBV20-1 . TRBD1 TRBJ1-5
CSASPGVSYEQYF TGCAGTGCTAGTCCCGGGGTTAGCTACGAGCAGTACTTC TRBV20-1 . . TRBJ2-7
CASRPVGPYQPQHF TGTGCCAGCAGACCAGTGGGTCCCTATCAGCCCCAGCATTTT TRBV28 few . TRBJ1-5
CAESVGSSYEQYF TGTGCTGAAAGCGTTGGGAGCTCCTACGAGCAGTACTTC TRBV7-3 few . TRBJ2-7
CAWSPGLLNTEAFF TGTGCCTGGAGCCCGGGACTTTTGAACACTGAAGCTTTCTTT TRBV30 . . TRBJ1-1
CASSYQSRGGYEQYF TGTGCCAGCAGTTACCAAAGCCGGGGGGGCTACGAGCAGTACTTC TRBV6-2/TRBV6-3 . TRBD2 TRBJ2-7
CASTPRGGINNQPQHF TGTGCCAGCACCCCCAGGGGGGGAATAAACAATCAGCCCCAGCATTTT TRBV2 . TRBD1 TRBJ1-5
CASTTPTISSGYTF TGTGCCAGCACTACCCCGACCATCTCCTCTGGCTACACCTTC TRBV6-1 . . TRBJ1-2
CASSDTMAEAFF TGTGCCAGCAGTGACACTATGGCTGAAGCTTTCTTT TRBV6-1 . . TRBJ1-1
CASSIGDRTFNTEAFF TGTGCCAGTAGTATAGGGGACAGGACCTTTAACACTGAAGCTTTCTTT TRBV19 few TRBD1 TRBJ1-1
CASRTVSYEQYF TGTGCCAGTCGGACAGTCTCCTACGAGCAGTACTTC TRBV6-1 few . TRBJ2-7
CASSPRTDEDQPQHF TGTGCCAGCAGTCCACGGACTGACGAGGATCAGCCCCAGCATTTT TRBV6-1 once . TRBJ1-5
CASSDPGGGSEETQYF TGTGCCAGCAGTGACCCCGGGGGTGGGAGTGAGGAGACCCAGTACTTC TRBV2 . . TRBJ2-5